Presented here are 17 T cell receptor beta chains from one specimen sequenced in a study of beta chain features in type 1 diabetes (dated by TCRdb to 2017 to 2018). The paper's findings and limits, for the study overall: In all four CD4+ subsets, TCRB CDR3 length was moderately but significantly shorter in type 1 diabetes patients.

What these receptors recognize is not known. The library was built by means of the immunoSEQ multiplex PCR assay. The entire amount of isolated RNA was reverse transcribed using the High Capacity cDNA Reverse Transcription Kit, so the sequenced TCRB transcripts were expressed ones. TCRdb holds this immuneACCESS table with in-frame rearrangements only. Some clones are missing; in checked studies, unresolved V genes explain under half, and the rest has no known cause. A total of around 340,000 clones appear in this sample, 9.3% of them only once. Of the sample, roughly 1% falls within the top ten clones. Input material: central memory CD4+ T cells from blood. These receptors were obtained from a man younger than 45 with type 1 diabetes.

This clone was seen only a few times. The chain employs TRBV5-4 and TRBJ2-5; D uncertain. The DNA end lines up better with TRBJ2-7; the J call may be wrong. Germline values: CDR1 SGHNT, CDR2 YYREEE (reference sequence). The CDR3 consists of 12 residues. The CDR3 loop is CASSSWTAEQYF. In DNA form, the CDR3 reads TGTGCCAGCAGCTCCTGGACGGCCGAGCAGTACTTC.

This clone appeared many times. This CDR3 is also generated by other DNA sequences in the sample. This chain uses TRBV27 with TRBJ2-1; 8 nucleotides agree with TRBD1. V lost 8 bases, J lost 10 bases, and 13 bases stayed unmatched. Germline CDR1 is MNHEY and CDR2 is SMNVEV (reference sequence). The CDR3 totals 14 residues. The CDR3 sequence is CASGRAGGLWEQFF. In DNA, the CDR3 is TGTGCCAGCGGTCGGGCAGGGGGCCTTTGGGAGCAGTTCTTC.

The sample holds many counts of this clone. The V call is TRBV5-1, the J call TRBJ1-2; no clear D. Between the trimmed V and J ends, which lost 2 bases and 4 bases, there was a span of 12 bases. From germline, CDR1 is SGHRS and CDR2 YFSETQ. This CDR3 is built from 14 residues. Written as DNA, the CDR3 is TGCGCCAGCAGCTTAAACGAGGGAAGCTATGGCTACACCTTC. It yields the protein CASSLNEGSYGYTF.

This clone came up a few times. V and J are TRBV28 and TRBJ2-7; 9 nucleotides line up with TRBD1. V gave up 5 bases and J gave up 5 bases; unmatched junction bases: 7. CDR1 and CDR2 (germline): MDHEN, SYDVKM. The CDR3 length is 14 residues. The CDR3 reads CASSAGTGFHEQYF. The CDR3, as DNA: TGTGCCAGCAGTGCCGGGACAGGGTTCCACGAGCAGTACTTC.

The CDR3 nucleotides are TGTGCCAGCGACAGGGAGGGATTGAGGAGTACTGAAGCTTTCTTT. Translation gives CASDREGLRSTEAFF. The chain has TRBV9 and TRBJ1-1, with TRBD1 identical over 7 bases. With V trimmed by 7 bases and J by 5 bases, 14 bases remained unmatched. The CDR3 has 15 residues. The germline CDR1 and CDR2 sequences are SGDLS and YYNGEE.

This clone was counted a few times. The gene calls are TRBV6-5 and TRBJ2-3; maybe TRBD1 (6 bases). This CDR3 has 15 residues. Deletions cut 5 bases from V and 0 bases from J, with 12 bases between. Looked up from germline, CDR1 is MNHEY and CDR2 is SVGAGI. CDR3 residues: CASSRRQVSTDTQYF. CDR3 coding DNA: TGTGCCAGCAGTCGTCGACAGGTTAGCACAGATACGCAGTATTTT.

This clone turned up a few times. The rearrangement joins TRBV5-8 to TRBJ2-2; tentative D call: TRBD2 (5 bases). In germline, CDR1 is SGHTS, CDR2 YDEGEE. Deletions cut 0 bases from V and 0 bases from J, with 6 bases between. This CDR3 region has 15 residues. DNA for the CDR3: TGTGCCAGCAGCTTGGACGGGGCGAACACCGGGGAGCTGTTTTTT. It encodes CASSLDGANTGELFF.

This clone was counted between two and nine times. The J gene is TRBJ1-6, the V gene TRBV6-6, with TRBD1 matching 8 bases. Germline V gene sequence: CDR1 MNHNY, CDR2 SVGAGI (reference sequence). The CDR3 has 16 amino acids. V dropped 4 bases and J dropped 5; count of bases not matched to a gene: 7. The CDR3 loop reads CASSSGQASNNSPLHF. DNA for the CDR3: TGTGCCAGCAGTTCGGGACAGGCATCTAATAATTCACCCCTCCACTTT.

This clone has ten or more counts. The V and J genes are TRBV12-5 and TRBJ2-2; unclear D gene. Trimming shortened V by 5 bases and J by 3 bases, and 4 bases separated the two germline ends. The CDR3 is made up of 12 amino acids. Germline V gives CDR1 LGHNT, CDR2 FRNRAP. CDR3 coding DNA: TGTGCTAGTGGTATCGACACCGGGGAGCTGTTTTTT. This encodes CASGIDTGELFF. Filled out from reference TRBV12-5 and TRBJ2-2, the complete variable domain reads DARVTQTPRHKVTEMGQEVTMRCQPILGHNTVFWYRQTMMQGLELLAYFRNRAPLDDSGMPKDRFSAEMPDATLATLKIQPSEPRDSAVYFCASGIDTGELFFGEGSRLTVL.

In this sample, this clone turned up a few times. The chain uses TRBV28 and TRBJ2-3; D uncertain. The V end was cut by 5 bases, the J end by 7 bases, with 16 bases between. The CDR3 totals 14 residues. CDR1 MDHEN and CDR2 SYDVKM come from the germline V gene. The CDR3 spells CASSPPDRPHTQYF. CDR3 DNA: TGTGCCAGCAGTCCACCCGACCGGCCCCATACGCAGTATTTT.

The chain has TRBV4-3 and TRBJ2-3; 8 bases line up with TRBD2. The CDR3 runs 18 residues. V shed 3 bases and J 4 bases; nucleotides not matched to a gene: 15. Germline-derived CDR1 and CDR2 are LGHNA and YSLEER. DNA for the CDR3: TGCGCCAGCAGCCAGCGACCCGATAGCGGGGATGTGGCAGATACGCAGTATTTT. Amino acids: CASSQRPDSGDVADTQYF.

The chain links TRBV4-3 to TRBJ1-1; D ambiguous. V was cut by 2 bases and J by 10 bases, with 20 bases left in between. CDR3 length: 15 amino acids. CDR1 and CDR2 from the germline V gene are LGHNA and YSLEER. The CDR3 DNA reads TGCGCCAGCAGCCAATCTACCTTCGGTGGTCGTCGAGCTTTCTTT. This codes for CASSQSTFGGRRAFF.

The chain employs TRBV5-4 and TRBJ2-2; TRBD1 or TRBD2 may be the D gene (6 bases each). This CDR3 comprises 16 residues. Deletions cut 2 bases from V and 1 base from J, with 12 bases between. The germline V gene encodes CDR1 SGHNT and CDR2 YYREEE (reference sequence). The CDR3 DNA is TGTGCCAGCAGCTTTGGGGGGCAGGGGAACACCGGGGAGCTGTTTTTT. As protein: CASSFGGQGNTGELFF.

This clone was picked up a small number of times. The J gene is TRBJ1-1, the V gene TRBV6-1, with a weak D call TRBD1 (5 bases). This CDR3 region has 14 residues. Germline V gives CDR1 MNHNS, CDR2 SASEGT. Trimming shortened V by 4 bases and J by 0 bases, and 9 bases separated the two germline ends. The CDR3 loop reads CASSGDRLNTEAFF. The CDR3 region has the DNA TGTGCCAGCAGTGGAGACAGATTGAACACTGAAGCTTTCTTT.

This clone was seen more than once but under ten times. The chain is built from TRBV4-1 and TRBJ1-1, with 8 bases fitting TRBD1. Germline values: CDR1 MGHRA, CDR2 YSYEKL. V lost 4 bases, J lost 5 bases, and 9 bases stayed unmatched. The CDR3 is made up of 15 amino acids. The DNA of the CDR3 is TGCGCCAGCAGCCGAGACGGACAGGGTGGGACTGAAGCTTTCTTT. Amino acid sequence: CASSRDGQGGTEAFF.

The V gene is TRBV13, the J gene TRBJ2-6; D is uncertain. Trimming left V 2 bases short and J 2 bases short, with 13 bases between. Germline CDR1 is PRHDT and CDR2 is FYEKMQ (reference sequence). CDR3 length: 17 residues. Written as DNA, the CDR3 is TGTGCCAGCAGCTTAAGAGGATTGGTTCCTGGGGCCAACGTCCTGACTTTC. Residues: CASSLRGLVPGANVLTF.

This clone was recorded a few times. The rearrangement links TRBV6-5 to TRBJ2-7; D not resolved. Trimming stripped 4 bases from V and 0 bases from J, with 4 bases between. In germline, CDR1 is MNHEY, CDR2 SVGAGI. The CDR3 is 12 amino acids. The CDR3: CASSWHSYEQYF. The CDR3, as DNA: TGTGCCAGCAGTTGGCACTCCTACGAGCAGTACTTC.